Listed here are 22 T cell receptor beta chains from one sample, sequenced in a study of blood T cell repertoires in COVID-19. Produced via immunoSEQ multiplex PCR; TCRdb's table is partial and in-frame only. The profile shows some 97,000 clones, just over 85% of them singletons. Material: peripheral blood. The origin of the receptors is a human donor in a cohort sampled during active COVID-19.

The chain links TRBV5-6 to TRBJ1-2, with TRBD1 matching over 7 bases. This CDR3 spans 16 amino acids. Per the germline V gene, CDR1 is SGHDT and CDR2 is YYEEEE. V shed 1 base, J shed 8 bases, and the junction held 14 bases outside the gene matches. For the CDR3, the DNA is TGTGCCAGCAGCTTGTGGGGGGAGGTGACAGGGCCCGGCTACACCTTC. It is translated as CASSLWGEVTGPGYTF. The whole variable domain, filled in from reference TRBV5-6 and TRBJ1-2, reads DAGVTQSPTHLIKTRGQQVTLRCSPKSGHDTVSWYQQALGQGPQFIFQYYEEEERQRGNFPDRFSGHQFPNYSSELNVNALLLGDSALYLCASSLWGEVTGPGYTFGSGTRLTVV.

CDR3 in DNA: TGTGCCAGCAGTCCTCATCGGGAGGGGGCTCGAGGAGAGACCCAGTACTTC. Amino acid sequence: CASSPHREGARGETQYF. The chain is built from TRBV6-6 and TRBJ2-5, with D possibly TRBD2 on 8 matching bases. Trimming shortened V by 5 bases and J by 4 bases, and 23 bases separated the two germline ends. Germline-derived CDR1 and CDR2 are MNHNY and SVGAGI (reference sequence). The CDR3 sequence is 17 residues long.

The chain uses TRBV27 and TRBJ1-1; 7 bases match TRBD1. Germline values: CDR1 MNHEY, CDR2 SMNVEV (reference sequence). V was clipped by 4 bases and J by 3 bases; unmatched bases: 2. The CDR3 length is 13 residues. The CDR3 nucleotides read TGTGCCAGCAGTTCGCAGGGGGACACTGAAGCTTTCTTT. It is translated as CASSSQGDTEAFF.

The chain joins TRBV11-2 to TRBJ2-7; 12 positions agree with TRBD2. V shed 3 bases and J 7 bases; nucleotides not matched to a gene: 7. Germline lookup yields CDR1 SGHAT and CDR2 FQNNGV. CDR3 size: 15 residues. The CDR3 DNA is TGTGCCAGCAGCTTGACTAGCGGGAGTTCTTGGGAGCAGTACTTC. Translating it yields CASSLTSGSSWEQYF.

V usage is TRBV15 and J usage is TRBJ1-5; D is unresolved. The CDR3 contains 15 residues. The germline gives CDR1 LNHNV, CDR2 YYDKDF (reference sequence). Trimming took 0 bases from V and 0 from J, leaving 6 bases between them. CDR3 sequence (DNA): TGTGCCACCAGCAGAGATCTTAATAGCAATCAGCCCCAGCATTTT. Its protein product is CATSRDLNSNQPQHF.

This clone showed up just once. This CDR3 is CASTTQGDEQYF. CDR3 nucleotide sequence: TGTGCCAGTACGACCCAGGGGGACGAGCAGTACTTC. The rearrangement joins TRBV28 to TRBJ2-7, with TRBD1 identical over 7 bases. V lost 9 bases to trimming and J lost 5 bases; unmatched junction nucleotides: 7. The CDR3 runs to 12 residues. Germline V gene lookup returns CDR1 MDHEN and CDR2 SYDVKM.

This chain connects TRBV5-1 to TRBJ2-7; 7 bases are a match to TRBD1. Unmatched junction bases numbered 8, after V lost 0 bases and J lost 2 bases. Germline V gene lookup returns CDR1 SGHRS and CDR2 YFSETQ. The CDR3 length is 16 residues. CDR3 sequence: CASSLALDRVAYEQYF. CDR3 DNA sequence: TGCGCCAGCAGCTTGGCCCTAGACAGGGTGGCCTACGAGCAGTACTTC.

The chain links TRBV27 to TRBJ2-7, with D perhaps TRBD2 (6 bases). V was trimmed by 6 bases and J by 5 bases, leaving 17 bases between them. The CDR3 is made up of 14 amino acids. CDR1 and CDR2 (germline): MNHEY, SMNVEV (reference sequence). The CDR3 DNA reads TGTGCCAGCAGCCACCCGGTGGCGGGGAACGAGCAGTACTTC. Translating gives CASSHPVAGNEQYF.

This clone was seen once. The V and J genes are TRBV7-3 and TRBJ2-2; tentatively, D is TRBD2 (5 bases). The germline V gene encodes CDR1 SGHTA and CDR2 FQGTGA. This CDR3 is 17 amino acids long. V was shortened by 5 bases and J by 1 base, with 17 bases between the two germline ends. CDR3 coding DNA: TGTGCCAGCAGCCCTTCGCTCGTCGGACTGAACACCGGGGAGCTGTTTTTT. This gives the protein CASSPSLVGLNTGELFF. The complete variable domain, with remaining parts taken from reference TRBV7-3 and TRBJ2-2, reads GAGVSQTPSNKVTEKGKYVELRCDPISGHTALYWYRQSLGQGPEFLIYFQGTGAADDSGLPNDRFFAVRPEGSVSTLKIQRTERGDSAVYLCASSPSLVGLNTGELFFGEGSRLTVL.

This chain joins TRBV15 and TRBJ2-1; no reliable D call. V was shortened by 0 bases and J by 4 bases, with 7 bases between the two germline ends. This CDR3 has 14 amino acids. Germline loops: CDR1 LNHNV, CDR2 YYDKDF (reference sequence). The CDR3 coding sequence is TGTGCCACCAGCAGAGATCGGCGGTACAATGAGCAGTTCTTC. This gives the protein CATSRDRRYNEQFF.

This clone occurred a few times. This chain connects TRBV19 to TRBJ2-1; TRBD2 matches at 10 bases. Germline CDR1 and CDR2: LNHDA and SQIVND (reference sequence). The CDR3 sequence is 15 residues long. Germline trimming cut 10 bases from V and 10 bases from J; bases unmatched to any gene: 16. The CDR3 DNA sequence: TGTGCCACCCTCGCCACTAGCGGGGCCGTGGGGGAGCAGTTCTTC. It translates to CATLATSGAVGEQFF.

This clone was observed once. V is TRBV2 and J is TRBJ2-3; the match to TRBD1 covers 10 bases. This CDR3 has 15 amino acids. Per the germline V gene, CDR1 is SNHLY and CDR2 is FYNNEI. The V and J ends lost 6 bases and 1 base, in that order; junction bases with no gene match: 4. CDR3 sequence reads: CASRATGGGTDTQYF. DNA of the CDR3: TGTGCCAGCAGGGCGACAGGGGGCGGCACAGATACGCAGTATTTT. The full variable domain, its missing parts supplied by reference TRBV2 and TRBJ2-3, is EPEVTQTPSHQVTQMGQEVILRCVPISNHLYFYWYRQILGQKVEFLVSFYNNEISEKSEIFDDQFSVERPDGSNFTLKIRSTKLEDSAMYFCASRATGGGTDTQYFGPGTRLTVL.

In the case of this clone: The identical CDR3 is also encoded by other nucleotide sequences in the sample. The rearrangement uses TRBV18 and TRBJ1-1; D is unresolved. Per the germline V gene, CDR1 is KGHSH and CDR2 is LQKENI. V dropped 3 bases and J dropped 7 bases, with 6 bases sitting between them. The CDR3 has 11 amino acids. This CDR3 is CASSPNGEAFF. DNA of the CDR3: TGTGCCAGCTCACCGAACGGTGAAGCTTTCTTT.

CDR3: CASSTLLMKRDYNEQFF. The CDR3 bases are TGTGCCAGCAGTACTCTCTTGATGAAACGGGACTACAATGAGCAGTTCTTC. V and J are TRBV28 and TRBJ2-1, with a weak D call TRBD2 (5 bases). CDR1 and CDR2 from the germline V gene are MDHEN and SYDVKM. V lost 5 bases and J 3 bases, leaving 20 bases between the germline ends. CDR3 length: 17 residues. Filled out from reference TRBV28 and TRBJ2-1, the complete variable domain reads DVKVTQSSRYLVKRTGEKVFLECVQDMDHENMFWYRQDPGLGLRLIYFSYDVKMKEKGDIPEGYSVSREKKERFSLILESASTNQTSMYLCASSTLLMKRDYNEQFFGPGTRLTVL.

This clone has a handful of counts. The chain links TRBV6-2 or TRBV6-3 to TRBJ2-7, with 9 bases fitting TRBD1. V trimming: 2 bases; J trimming: 7 bases; junction bases outside the gene matches: 15. This CDR3 region has 17 residues. The germline V gene encodes CDR1 MNHEY and CDR2 SVGEGT. This CDR3 is CASSYETGTGIIREQYF. CDR3 DNA sequence: TGTGCCAGCAGTTACGAAACCGGGACAGGGATCATTAGGGAGCAGTACTTC.

The V call is TRBV30, the J call TRBJ1-1; D may be TRBD1 (5 bases). This CDR3 is 13 amino acids long. The V end was cut by 1 base, the J end by 3 bases, with 9 bases between. The V gene's germline CDR1 is GTSNPN and CDR2 SVGIG (reference sequence). The CDR3 region has the DNA TGTGCCTGGAGTGGGGGCCGCGACACTGAAGCTTTCTTT. Amino acids: CAWSGGRDTEAFF.

V is TRBV11-1 and J is TRBJ2-3, with 7 bases lining up with TRBD2. The CDR3 is 13 residues long. Germline assignment: CDR1 SGHAT and CDR2 FQDESV (reference sequence). Trimming at V came to 5 bases and at J to 1 base, leaving 0 bases not matched to a gene. CDR3 loop: CASSRGGTDTQYF. The CDR3 DNA sequence: TGTGCCAGCAGCCGGGGGGGCACAGATACGCAGTATTTT.

This clone was observed at least ten times. V and J are TRBV5-4 and TRBJ1-1; possibly TRBD1 for D (6 bases). V was pared by 3 bases and J by 1 base, with 10 bases between. The germline V gene encodes CDR1 SGHNT and CDR2 YYREEE (reference sequence). This CDR3 region has 14 residues. CDR3 bases: TGTGCCAGCAGCTACCTACAGGGGAACACTGAAGCTTTCTTT. Its protein is CASSYLQGNTEAFF. The variable domain in full, with the rest retrieved from reference TRBV5-4 and TRBJ1-1, is ETGVTQSPTHLIKTRGQQVTLRCSSQSGHNTVSWYQQALGQGPQFIFQYYREEENGRGNFPPRFSGLQFPNYSSELNVNALELDDSALYLCASSYLQGNTEAFFGQGTRLTVV.

This chain joins TRBV18 and TRBJ2-2; a weak D match, TRBD1 (6 bases). This CDR3 is built from 14 residues. Germline CDR1 reads KGHSH; CDR2 reads LQKENI. V was trimmed by 6 bases and J by 6 bases, leaving 14 bases between them. The CDR3 DNA sequence: TGTGCCAGCTCTTCCGGGACAAGGTCCGGGGAGCTGTTTTTT. Amino acid sequence: CASSSGTRSGELFF. Drawing the rest from reference TRBV18 and TRBJ2-2, the complete variable domain is NAGVMQNPRHLVRRRGQEARLRCSPMKGHSHVYWYRQLPEEGLKFMVYLQKENIIDESGMPKERFSAEFPKEGPSILRIQQVVRGDSAAYFCASSSGTRSGELFFGEGSRLTVL.

The rearrangement joins TRBV20-1 to TRBJ1-2, with D perhaps matching TRBD1 (6 bases). In germline, CDR1 is DFQATT, CDR2 SNEGSKA (reference sequence). The length of the CDR3 is 12 residues. The V gene lost 3 bases and the J gene lost 8 bases, with 13 bases spanning the gap. The CDR3 spells CSASGDIGGYTF. Here the CDR3 DNA reads TGCAGTGCTAGTGGGGACATCGGCGGCTACACCTTC.

The chain carries TRBV6-5 and TRBJ2-1; 8 positions agree with TRBD2. The CDR3 loop spans 15 amino acids. Germline CDR1 reads MNHEY; CDR2 reads SVGAGI. Unmatched junction bases numbered 10, after V lost 5 bases and J lost 7 bases. The DNA of the CDR3 is TGTGCCAGCAGTCGTGTGCCGGTAGCGGGAAATGAGCAGTTCTTC. It yields the protein CASSRVPVAGNEQFF.

The chain combines TRBV27 with TRBJ2-3, with 11 bases identical to TRBD2. The CDR3 contains 15 residues. Germline V gene data show CDR1 as MNHEY and CDR2 as SMNVEV (reference sequence). J gave up 3 bases and V 5 bases, and 4 bases lay outside the gene matches. The CDR3 is CASSPLAGGTDTQYF. CDR3 sequence (DNA): TGTGCCAGCAGTCCCCTAGCGGGAGGAACAGATACGCAGTATTTT.